Presented here are 10 T cell receptor beta chains from one specimen sequenced in a study of spatial heterogeneity in lung cancer. Study-level findings and limits: It was found that expanded intratumoral alpha and beta TCR counts tracked tumor mutation counts.

Which antigens these TCRs recognize remains unknown. Via MiXCR, TCRdb re-called the 5' RACE reads, giving one row per CDR3 protein. The sample has 15,000 to 20,000 distinct CDR3 sequences, more than 5.5% seen once. Time point noted: sample taken at primary tumor resection. The sequences come from lung tumor tissue, collected at surgery. All receptors come from a female donor with early-stage non-small cell lung cancer.

This clonotype was detected ten times or more. The rearrangement links TRBV6-2 or TRBV6-3 to TRBJ1-2; D unclear. V was pared by 4 bases and J by 4 bases, with 7 bases between. The CDR3 has 12 amino acids. Looked up from germline, CDR1 is MNHEY and CDR2 is SVGEGT. The CDR3: CASSLGSYGYTF. The CDR3 coding sequence is TGTGCCAGCAGTTTGGGCAGCTATGGCTACACCTTC.

The chain employs TRBV6-2 or TRBV6-3 and TRBJ2-7; tentatively, D is TRBD2 (5 bases). This CDR3 has 14 amino acids. Germline CDR1 reads MNHEY; CDR2 reads SVGEGT. Trimming removed 2 bases at V and 3 bases at J, with 11 bases between. The CDR3 bases are TGTGCCAGCAGTTACAGCGCGGGTTTCTACGAGCAGTACTTC. This gives the protein CASSYSAGFYEQYF.

By frequency in the sample, this clonotype is medium-sized. J is TRBJ1-1 and V is TRBV18; no definite D call. V was cut by 3 bases and J by 5 bases, with 13 bases left in between. CDR3 length: 14 amino acids. Germline V lookup: CDR1 KGHSH, CDR2 LQKENI. The CDR3 protein is CASSPSQTRTEAFF. The CDR3 DNA is TGTGCCAGCTCACCCTCGCAGACCAGGACTGAAGCTTTCTTT.

V usage is TRBV25-1 and J usage is TRBJ2-5, with 12 bases fitting TRBD2. This CDR3 has 15 amino acids. The J segment lost 4 bases and the V segment lost 3 bases, leaving 3 bases of the junction unmatched. Germline loops: CDR1 MGHDK, CDR2 SYGVNS. CDR3: CASSDSLAGGETQYF. The CDR3 nucleotides read TGTGCCAGCAGTGACTCACTAGCGGGAGGAGAGACCCAGTACTTC.

This clonotype was recorded many times. The V and J genes are TRBV20-1 and TRBJ1-5; a weak D match, TRBD1 (6 bases). CDR3 length equals 15 residues. Trimming left V 5 bases short and J 2 bases short, with 16 bases between. Germline V gene sequence: CDR1 DFQATT, CDR2 SNEGSKA (reference sequence). CDR3 protein: CSAGYANRGNQPQHF. CDR3 coding DNA: TGCAGTGCTGGCTACGCTAACAGGGGCAATCAGCCCCAGCATTTT.

This clonotype is judged medium-sized. V usage is TRBV29-1 and J usage is TRBJ2-3, with D uncertain. The CDR3 extends over 13 amino acids. V lost 4 bases to trimming and J lost 4 bases, with 12 bases between them. Germline V gene lookup returns CDR1 SQVTM and CDR2 ANQGSEA. CDR3 protein: CSVGVSGADTQYF. The CDR3, as DNA: TGCAGCGTTGGTGTTTCTGGCGCAGATACGCAGTATTTT.

This clonotype was seen ten or more times. The V call is TRBV11-2, the J call TRBJ1-3; D is unclear. The V gene's germline CDR1 is SGHAT and CDR2 FQNNGV. The CDR3 contains 17 residues. V was shortened by 5 bases and J by 2 bases, with 19 bases between the two germline ends. CDR3 amino acids: CASSPVGLGSAGNTIYF. CDR3 DNA sequence: TGTGCCAGCAGCCCAGTCGGGCTGGGATCGGCTGGAAACACCATATATTTT.

The sample holds many counts of this clonotype. The gene calls are TRBV6-1 and TRBJ2-7; 8 nucleotides agree with TRBD1. Germline values: CDR1 MNHNS, CDR2 SASEGT. The CDR3 loop spans 13 amino acids. Trimming took 8 bases from V and 2 from J; bases not matched to a gene: 5. CDR3: CASLRDRPYEQYF. The CDR3 nucleotides read TGTGCCAGCCTCCGGGACAGGCCCTACGAGCAGTACTTC.

This clonotype was detected a few times. V usage is TRBV3-1 and J usage is TRBJ1-5; D remains ambiguous. The V end was cut by 2 bases, the J end by 0 bases, with 11 bases between. The length of the CDR3 is 16 residues. Germline CDR1 is LGHDT and CDR2 is YNNKEL (reference sequence). CDR3 DNA sequence: TGTGCCAGCAGCCAATTCGGTCAGAATAGCAATCAGCCCCAGCATTTT. This codes for CASSQFGQNSNQPQHF. Variable domain in full (rest from reference TRBV3-1 and TRBJ1-5): DTAVSQTPKYLVTQMGNDKSIKCEQNLGHDTMYWYKQDSKKFLKIMFSYNNKELIINETVPNRFSPKSPDKAHLNLHINSLELGDSAVYFCASSQFGQNSNQPQHFGDGTRLSIL.

This clonotype was seen repeatedly, ten times or more. The chain couples TRBV6-2 or TRBV6-3 to TRBJ2-5, with TRBD2 matching over 10 bases. This CDR3 is 15 amino acids long. V was pared by 8 bases and J by 5 bases, with 11 bases of the junction left unmatched. CDR1 MNHEY and CDR2 SVGEGT come from the germline V gene. CDR3 nucleotides: TGTGCCAGCCGAACAGCGGGAGGGCGTCGGGAGACCCAGTACTTC. It is translated as CASRTAGGRRETQYF.